The 24 T cell receptor beta chains reported below all come from one sample, sequenced in a study of CD8 T cells in Susac syndrome. Random hexamers were used to reverse transcribe 0.5 to 1 ug of RNA. TCRdb re-analysed the immunoSEQ multiplex PCR reads in MiXCR, keeping a single row per CDR3 protein. The data contain 150,000 or so distinct CDR3 sequences, roughly 95% of them seen just once; the ten biggest clones take up 0.16%. Sequencing used CD4+ T cells from PBMCs. The receptors were gathered from a human donor with Susac syndrome.

This chain joins TRBV18 and TRBJ1-5, with TRBD1 matching over 7 bases. The CDR3 length is 14 residues. V shed 2 bases and J 9 bases; nucleotides not matched to a gene: 7. CDR1 and CDR2 (germline): KGHSH, LQKENI. The CDR3 sequence: CASSPDRVAGPQHF. CDR3 nucleotides: TGTGCCAGCTCACCAGACAGGGTCGCAGGGCCCCAGCATTTT.

This sequence joins TRBV12-3 or TRBV12-4 and TRBJ2-3, with D perhaps assigned TRBD1 or TRBD2 (5 bases each). CDR3 length equals 15 residues. The germline V and J ends were trimmed by 5 bases and 4 bases, with 16 bases remaining between them. CDR3: CASSTRLMGPDTQYF. CDR3 coding DNA: TGTGCCAGCAGTACCCGCCTCATGGGACCAGATACGCAGTATTTT.

This rearrangement joins TRBV20-1 to TRBJ2-7, with TRBD1 as a possible D gene (6 bases). CDR3 length: 16 amino acids. Per the germline V gene, CDR1 is DFQATT and CDR2 is SNEGSKA (reference sequence). V shed 0 bases and J shed 5 bases, with 20 bases lying between them. CDR3 amino acids: CSARDRPDRFGNEQYF. CDR3 coding DNA: TGCAGTGCTAGAGATCGACCAGACAGGTTCGGCAACGAGCAGTACTTC.

The CDR3 sequence is CSVDGTAIDGYGYTF. The CDR3 DNA reads as TGCAGTGTAGACGGGACAGCCATTGATGGCTATGGCTACACCTTC. The chain uses TRBV20-1 and TRBJ1-2; 7 bases are shared with TRBD1. This CDR3 spans 15 amino acids. The V segment lost 7 bases and the J segment 4 bases; nucleotides outside the gene matches: 15. CDR1 DFQATT and CDR2 SNEGSKA come from the germline V gene (reference sequence).

The rearrangement uses TRBV4-2 and TRBJ2-2; D not certain. CDR1 and CDR2 from the germline V gene are LGHNA and YNFKEQ. The V end lost 5 bases, the J end lost 5 bases, and 12 bases lay between the germline ends. CDR3 length: 14 residues. CDR3 amino acids: CASSMVTKTGELFF. The CDR3 DNA is TGTGCCAGCAGCATGGTCACCAAGACCGGGGAGCTGTTTTTT.

This chain connects TRBV7-3 to TRBJ2-5, with a weak D call TRBD1 (6 bases). The CDR3 loop spans 12 amino acids. CDR1 and CDR2 (germline): SGHTA, FQGTGA. Trimming cost V 5 bases and J 7 bases, with 11 bases left between them. Here the CDR3 reads CASSVGAGTQYF. The CDR3 coding sequence is TGTGCCAGCAGCGTGGGGGCGGGGACCCAGTACTTC. The whole variable domain, filled in from reference TRBV7-3 and TRBJ2-5, reads GAGVSQTPSNKVTEKGKYVELRCDPISGHTALYWYRQSLGQGPEFLIYFQGTGAADDSGLPNDRFFAVRPEGSVSTLKIQRTERGDSAVYLCASSVGAGTQYFGPGTRLLVL.

The chain combines TRBV7-3 with TRBJ2-1; 8 bases align to TRBD1. The CDR3 spans 16 residues. Germline assignment: CDR1 SGHTA and CDR2 FQGTGA. The V gene end was trimmed by 4 bases and the J gene end by 0 bases; junction bases not matched to a gene: 5. CDR3 coding DNA: TGTGCCAGCAGCTCCCAAACAGGGGGCTCCTACAATGAGCAGTTCTTC. Translating gives CASSSQTGGSYNEQFF.

V is TRBV6-1 and J is TRBJ2-1, with 15 bases lining up with TRBD2. The V gene end was trimmed by 6 bases and the J gene end by 6 bases; junction bases not matched to a gene: 6. The germline CDR1 and CDR2 sequences are MNHNS and SASEGT. This CDR3 has 16 amino acids. This CDR3 is CASSRTSGGAGNEQFF. The CDR3 DNA follows: TGTGCCAGCAGCCGGACTAGCGGGGGGGCTGGCAATGAGCAGTTCTTC.

This sequence joins TRBV6-2 or TRBV6-3 and TRBJ2-7; 8 bases are a match to TRBD1. Germline lookup yields CDR1 MNHEY and CDR2 SVGEGT. The CDR3 contains 14 residues. V lost 6 bases and J lost 2; bases outside the gene matches: 6. CDR3 nucleotide sequence: TGTGCCAGCAGGCCGTCGACAGGGGCCTACGAGCAGTACTTC. Translating gives CASRPSTGAYEQYF.

The chain links TRBV5-1 to TRBJ2-7, with D possibly TRBD1 on 6 matching bases. V lost 0 bases to trimming and J lost 5 bases, with 9 bases between them. The germline CDR1 and CDR2 sequences are SGHRS and YFSETQ. CDR3 length: 13 residues. Here the CDR3 reads CASSLGGLDEQYF. The CDR3 DNA reads TGCGCCAGCAGCTTGGGGGGGCTGGACGAGCAGTACTTC. The full variable domain, its missing parts supplied by reference TRBV5-1 and TRBJ2-7, is KAGVTQTPRYLIKTRGQQVTLSCSPISGHRSVSWYQQTPGQGLQFLFEYFSETQRNKGNFPGRFSGRQFSNSRSEMNVSTLELGDSALYLCASSLGGLDEQYFGPGTRLTVT.

This clonotype was observed a single time. V and J are TRBV2 and TRBJ2-5, with unresolved D. V lost 5 bases to trimming and J lost 4 bases, with 14 bases between them. This CDR3 has 14 amino acids. Germline V lookup: CDR1 SNHLY, CDR2 FYNNEI. The CDR3 here is CASSRMAGPETQYF. DNA of the CDR3: TGTGCCAGCAGTCGCATGGCAGGTCCAGAGACCCAGTACTTC. Combining the CDR3 with reference TRBV2 and TRBJ2-5 gives the whole variable domain EPEVTQTPSHQVTQMGQEVILRCVPISNHLYFYWYRQILGQKVEFLVSFYNNEISEKSEIFDDQFSVERPDGSNFTLKIRSTKLEDSAMYFCASSRMAGPETQYFGPGTRLLVL.

The V gene is TRBV5-1, the J gene TRBJ2-3; tentatively, D is TRBD1 (6 bases). Germline-derived CDR1 and CDR2 are SGHRS and YFSETQ. Trimming left V 4 bases short and J 0 bases short, with 9 bases between. The CDR3 totals 14 residues. This chain's CDR3 is CASSPGQSTDTQYF. The CDR3, as DNA: TGCGCCAGCAGCCCTGGACAGAGCACAGATACGCAGTATTTT.

V is TRBV19 and J is TRBJ2-6, with D possibly called TRBD1 or TRBD2 (5 bases each). The CDR3 runs 17 residues. Per the germline V gene, CDR1 is LNHDA and CDR2 is SQIVND (reference sequence). Deletions cut 3 bases from V and 1 base from J, with 13 bases between. The CDR3 spells CASSIRDRVSGANVLTF. The CDR3 bases are TGTGCCAGTAGTATCCGGGACCGTGTATCTGGGGCCAACGTCCTGACTTTC.

The J gene is TRBJ1-5, the V gene TRBV6-6; D is unresolved. Germline-derived CDR1 and CDR2 are MNHNY and SVGAGI (reference sequence). Trimming removed 5 bases at V and 3 bases at J, with 17 bases between. The length of the CDR3 is 16 residues. CDR3 protein: CASSLPPWTTNQPQHF. The CDR3 DNA reads as TGTGCCAGCAGTCTCCCCCCTTGGACGACCAATCAGCCCCAGCATTTT.

The rearrangement joins TRBV29-1 to TRBJ1-1, with 9 bases matching TRBD1. The CDR3 spans 13 residues. CDR1 is SQVTM, CDR2 ANQGSEA, per germline. J gave up 5 bases and V 6 bases, and 7 bases lay outside the gene matches. This CDR3 reads CSVTGQGRTEAFF. The CDR3 nucleotides read TGCAGCGTGACCGGACAGGGGAGGACTGAAGCTTTCTTT.

The V call is TRBV29-1, the J call TRBJ1-1; D gene ambiguous. CDR1 is SQVTM, CDR2 ANQGSEA, per germline. This CDR3 has 13 residues. V was clipped by 7 bases and J by 0 bases, with 12 bases between them. CDR3 region: CSGQQRMNTEAFF. The CDR3 bases are TGCAGCGGCCAACAGAGAATGAACACTGAAGCTTTCTTT.

The chain joins TRBV9 to TRBJ2-3; D call uncertain. The length of the CDR3 is 13 residues. Germline-derived CDR1 and CDR2 are SGDLS and YYNGEE. V lost 0 bases, J lost 6 bases, and 8 bases lay in between. CDR3 loop: CASSVAFYDTQYF. The CDR3 nucleotides read TGTGCCAGCAGCGTAGCTTTTTACGATACGCAGTATTTT.

The chain recombines TRBV6-1 with TRBJ1-5; D is uncertain. This CDR3 spans 13 amino acids. Deletions cut 3 bases from V and 6 bases from J, with 9 bases between. CDR1 is MNHNS and CDR2 is SASEGT in the germline V gene. The CDR3 nucleotides read TGTGCCAGCAGTGACACGCGAGGTCAGCCCCAGCATTTT. Translating it yields CASSDTRGQPQHF.

V is TRBV29-1 and J is TRBJ2-3; D is ambiguous. Germline V lookup: CDR1 SQVTM, CDR2 ANQGSEA. V gave up 7 bases and J gave up 1 base, with 15 bases separating them. This CDR3 is built from 14 residues. Here the CDR3 reads CSACLGLRTDTQYF. In nucleotides, the CDR3 is TGCAGCGCCTGTTTGGGTCTTCGCACAGATACGCAGTATTTT.

CDR3 amino acids: CASTFGPDRSNQPQHF. The CDR3 DNA reads TGTGCCAGCACCTTTGGGCCGGACAGGTCCAATCAGCCCCAGCATTTT. The chain has TRBV5-4 and TRBJ1-5; 7 bases fit TRBD1. The V gene end was trimmed by 6 bases and the J gene end by 3 bases; junction bases not matched to a gene: 12. The germline gives CDR1 SGHNT, CDR2 YYREEE (reference sequence). This CDR3 region has 16 residues.

The chain carries TRBV18 and TRBJ2-4; D may correspond to TRBD1 or TRBD2 (5 bases each). The CDR3 has 14 residues. V was trimmed by 6 bases and J by 9 bases, leaving 18 bases between them. CDR1 and CDR2 from the germline V gene are KGHSH and LQKENI. The CDR3 sequence is CASSTGLAGGIQYF. The CDR3 nucleotides are TGTGCCAGCTCCACGGGGCTAGCCGGCGGCATTCAGTACTTC.

This clonotype came up once. This sequence joins TRBV5-1 and TRBJ2-7; 7 nucleotides line up with TRBD1. The length of the CDR3 is 14 residues. Trimming removed 0 bases from V and 5 bases from J; junction bases left unmatched: 5. Germline V gives CDR1 SGHRS, CDR2 YFSETQ. The CDR3 region has the DNA TGCGCCAGCAGCTTGGCGGGACAGAACGACGAGCAGTACTTC. This gives the protein CASSLAGQNDEQYF.

The chain carries TRBV9 and TRBJ2-5; TRBD2 agrees at 9 bases. From germline, CDR1 is SGDLS and CDR2 YYNGEE. Trimming took 1 base from V and 1 from J; bases not matched to a gene: 2. There are 15 residues in the CDR3. The CDR3 loop is CASSVLAGLQETQYF. The DNA of the CDR3 is TGTGCCAGCAGCGTACTAGCGGGGCTCCAAGAGACCCAGTACTTC.

The chain employs TRBV5-6 and TRBJ1-1; no reliable D call. Trimming removed 0 bases from V and 3 bases from J, with 15 bases in between. This CDR3 is built from 16 residues. Germline values: CDR1 SGHDT, CDR2 YYEEEE. Written as DNA, the CDR3 is TGTGCCAGCAGCTTGGCCTGGCAATCGGGCGACACTGAAGCTTTCTTT. It encodes CASSLAWQSGDTEAFF.